These 21 T cell receptor beta chains were sequenced from one sample in a study of T cell clonotyping in hematopoietic cell transplantation. Sequencing used immunoSEQ multiplex PCR; TCRdb keeps in-frame clones, though not all of them. The top ten clones hold roughly 5% of a sample with around 6,200 clones, more than 75% of them seen once. The material was peripheral blood mononuclear cells, obtained 100 days after allogeneic stem cell transplant. The receptor set was obtained from a female patient in her forties or fifties who had an allogeneic stem cell transplant from a related donor, so the T cells may come from the graft donor. Some clones in this sample may be carry-over from other donors' samples.

The CDR3 loop is CASSDLGARGHGYTF. CDR3 DNA sequence: TGTGCCAGCAGTGACCTTGGAGCCAGGGGCCATGGCTACACCTTC. The chain has TRBV2 and TRBJ1-2; D may be TRBD1 (6 bases). The CDR3 spans 15 residues. Germline loops: CDR1 SNHLY, CDR2 FYNNEI. V lost 3 bases and J 6 bases, leaving 17 bases between the germline ends.

The J gene is TRBJ2-2, the V gene TRBV5-4; 11 bases match TRBD2. Germline V gene data show CDR1 as SGHNT and CDR2 as YYREEE (reference sequence). V lost 2 bases, J lost 3 bases, and 9 bases stayed unmatched. The CDR3 covers 18 residues. The CDR3 here is CASSFGEGLAAYTGELFF. The CDR3 nucleotides read TGTGCCAGCAGCTTTGGGGAGGGACTAGCGGCTTACACCGGGGAGCTGTTTTTT. The variable domain in full, with the rest retrieved from reference TRBV5-4 and TRBJ2-2, is ETGVTQSPTHLIKTRGQQVTLRCSSQSGHNTVSWYQQALGQGPQFIFQYYREEENGRGNFPPRFSGLQFPNYSSELNVNALELDDSALYLCASSFGEGLAAYTGELFFGEGSRLTVL.

This clone was picked up one time. The rearrangement links TRBV4-2 to TRBJ2-5, with D possibly called TRBD1 or TRBD2 (7 bases each). V gave up 8 bases and J gave up 1 base, with 23 bases separating them. Germline V gene sequence: CDR1 LGHNA, CDR2 YNFKEQ. CDR3 size: 17 residues. The CDR3, as DNA: TGTGCCAGCGCAACATCAGGGGGGGGTTCGGGCCAAGAGACCCAGTACTTC. Protein sequence: CASATSGGGSGQETQYF.

V and J are TRBV18 and TRBJ1-5; 8 nucleotides match TRBD1. The V gene's germline CDR1 is KGHSH and CDR2 LQKENI. The length of the CDR3 is 15 residues. V was pared by 1 base and J by 5 bases, with 4 bases of the junction left unmatched. CDR3 in DNA: TGTGCCAGCTCACCACATCAGGGGGCGGATCAGCCCCAGCATTTT. It yields the protein CASSPHQGADQPQHF.

The chain recombines TRBV11-2 with TRBJ2-3; TRBD2 might be the D (6 bases). V was shortened by 5 bases and J by 5 bases, with 20 bases between the two germline ends. There are 16 residues in the CDR3. Germline-derived CDR1 and CDR2 are SGHAT and FQNNGV. CDR3 DNA sequence: TGTGCCAGCAGCCGAAGGGGCGGGATGGCGGAAGATACGCAGTATTTT. It yields the protein CASSRRGGMAEDTQYF.

The genes are TRBV6-6 and TRBJ2-7, with 10 bases aligning to TRBD2. Germline CDR1 MNHNY, CDR2 SVGAGI (reference sequence). V trimming: 3 bases; J trimming: 10 bases; junction bases outside the gene matches: 9. This CDR3 region has 14 residues. The CDR3 spells CASSYISGRAEQYF. The CDR3 DNA is TGTGCCAGCAGTTATATAAGCGGGAGGGCCGAACAGTACTTC.

The chain employs TRBV29-1 and TRBJ2-7, with D perhaps matching TRBD1 or TRBD2 (7 bases each). CDR1 and CDR2 from the germline V gene are SQVTM and ANQGSEA. V was shortened by 4 bases and J by 1 base, with 17 bases between the two germline ends. This CDR3 spans 15 amino acids. CDR3 amino acids: CSVAGGQGGSYEQYF. CDR3 coding DNA: TGCAGCGTTGCGGGCGGGCAGGGGGGGTCCTACGAGCAGTACTTC.

This chain uses TRBV7-2 with TRBJ2-7, with 7 positions matching TRBD2. J lost 4 bases, V lost 1 base, and 4 bases had no gene match. This CDR3 region has 14 residues. Germline CDR1 is SGHTA and CDR2 is FQGNSA. CDR3 loop: CASSLVGRKYEQYF. The CDR3 bases are TGTGCCAGCAGCTTAGTCGGGAGGAAGTACGAGCAGTACTTC.

The J gene is TRBJ2-4, the V gene TRBV7-9; D gene unclear. The germline V gene encodes CDR1 SEHNR and CDR2 FQNEAQ (reference sequence). The CDR3 spans 15 residues. Deletions cut 1 base from V and 1 base from J, with 8 bases between. Here the CDR3 reads CASSLDLQAKNIQYF. CDR3 coding DNA: TGTGCCAGCAGCTTAGACCTCCAGGCCAAAAACATTCAGTACTTC. The full variable domain, in which reference TRBV7-9 and TRBJ2-4 provide the parts outside the CDR3, is DTGVSQNPRHKITKRGQNVTFRCDPISEHNRLYWYRQTLGQGPEFLTYFQNEAQLEKSRLLSDRFSAERPKGSFSTLEIQRTEQGDSAMYLCASSLDLQAKNIQYFGAGTRLSVL.

The chain joins TRBV9 to TRBJ2-3, with no clear D. CDR3 length: 13 residues. V gave up 6 bases and J gave up 6 bases, with 14 bases separating them. Germline V lookup: CDR1 SGDLS, CDR2 YYNGEE. CDR3 protein: CASNRVQGDTQYF. Here the CDR3 DNA reads TGTGCCAGCAATCGGGTACAAGGTGATACGCAGTATTTT.

The V gene is TRBV13, the J gene TRBJ2-3, with TRBD2 as a possible D gene (6 bases). There are 17 residues in the CDR3. Germline-derived CDR1 and CDR2 are PRHDT and FYEKMQ (reference sequence). V lost 3 bases, J lost 2 bases, and 18 bases lay in between. The CDR3 sequence: CASSFSGYSSPTDTQYF. CDR3 bases: TGTGCCAGCAGCTTTAGCGGATATTCCTCTCCCACAGATACGCAGTATTTT.

This chain joins TRBV4-3 and TRBJ2-5; D is tentatively TRBD1 or TRBD2 (5 bases each). V lost 0 bases and J lost 7, with 15 bases in between. The germline CDR1 and CDR2 sequences are LGHNA and YSLEER. The CDR3 is 15 residues long. CDR3 coding DNA: TGCGCCAGCAGCCAAGACTCCCTGGGGGTAGGGACCCAGTACTTC. It yields the protein CASSQDSLGVGTQYF.

The chain joins TRBV6-1 to TRBJ2-1; no clear D gene. Germline assignment: CDR1 MNHNS and CDR2 SASEGT. This CDR3 region has 14 residues. Trimming removed 3 bases at V and 3 bases at J, with 9 bases between. This CDR3 reads CASSDTPHYNEQFF. In nucleotides, the CDR3 is TGTGCCAGCAGTGATACTCCTCACTACAATGAGCAGTTCTTC.

The rearrangement links TRBV28 to TRBJ2-1; 7 nucleotides line up with TRBD2. Per germline, CDR1 MDHEN and CDR2 SYDVKM. The V and J ends lost 4 bases and 7 bases, in that order; junction bases with no gene match: 4. This CDR3 has 13 residues. The CDR3 is CASSWEGKNEQFF. CDR3 DNA: TGTGCCAGCAGTTGGGAGGGGAAAAATGAGCAGTTCTTC.

Comments on this clone: An end of the junction differs from the germline gene, which may be a read error. V and J are TRBV7-2 and TRBJ2-1, with 11 nucleotides matching TRBD1. Per the germline V gene, CDR1 is SGHTA and CDR2 is FQGNSA. The CDR3 covers 17 residues. CDR3 bases: TGTGCCAGCAGTTTAGAGTCCGGGACAGGGGGCTACAATGAGCAGTTCTTC. Encoded protein: CASSLESGTGGYNEQFF. Complete variable domain (other parts from reference TRBV7-2 and TRBJ2-1): GAGVSQSPSNKVTEKGKDVELRCDPISGHTALYWYRQSLGQGLEFLIYFQGNSAPDKSGLPSDRFSAERTGGSVSTLTIQRTQQEDSAVYLCASSLESGTGGYNEQFFGPGTRLTVL.

This clone was recorded once. The rearrangement links TRBV6-5 to TRBJ1-2, with no clear D. This CDR3 is 13 amino acids long. Trimming cost V 6 bases and J 8 bases, with 16 bases left between them. The V gene's germline CDR1 is MNHEY and CDR2 SVGAGI. The CDR3 DNA reads TGTGCCAGCAGCCCGGTACGCGGGCGCGGCTACACCTTC. Translated: CASSPVRGRGYTF.

V and J are TRBV11-3 and TRBJ2-2; D is undetermined. The CDR3 length is 18 residues. Trimming pared 3 bases from V and 1 base from J, leaving 18 bases between. In germline, CDR1 is SGHNT, CDR2 YENEEA. CDR3 nucleotide sequence: TGTGCCAGCAGCTTGCAGAGGTTGTTGGCGGAGAACACCGGGGAGCTGTTTTTT. It translates to CASSLQRLLAENTGELFF.

The gene calls are TRBV28 and TRBJ1-1; TRBD1 might be the D (6 bases). Germline CDR1 is MDHEN and CDR2 is SYDVKM. V lost 6 bases, J lost 3 bases, and 20 bases lay in between. The CDR3 consists of 16 residues. CDR3 region: CASRVGGGLAYTEAFF. The CDR3 DNA reads TGTGCCAGCAGAGTGGGTGGGGGCCTGGCCTACACTGAAGCTTTCTTT.

The chain employs TRBV6-1 and TRBJ1-5, with D perhaps TRBD1 (6 bases). Germline V gives CDR1 MNHNS, CDR2 SASEGT. The CDR3 has 15 amino acids. The V and J ends lost 1 base and 2 bases respectively, with 9 bases between them. CDR3 in DNA: TGTGCCAGCAGTGAAGTTGCAGGGGGCAATCAGCCCCAGCATTTT. This sequence encodes CASSEVAGGNQPQHF.

The chain links TRBV6-1 to TRBJ1-5; 8 bases align to TRBD1. This CDR3 comprises 16 residues. J lost 3 bases, V lost 2 bases, and 6 bases had no gene match. Per germline, CDR1 MNHNS and CDR2 SASEGT. The CDR3 DNA reads as TGTGCCAGCAGTGAACCCGGACAGGGAAACAATCAGCCCCAGCATTTT. This gives the protein CASSEPGQGNNQPQHF.

The V and J genes are TRBV29-1 and TRBJ1-1, with no clear D. Germline CDR1 reads SQVTM; CDR2 reads ANQGSEA. The CDR3 is made up of 13 amino acids. Trimming left V 7 bases short and J 2 bases short, with 14 bases between. The CDR3 spells CSAARTSNTEAFF. The CDR3 DNA sequence: TGCAGCGCCGCCCGGACCAGTAACACTGAAGCTTTCTTT. The complete variable domain, with remaining parts taken from reference TRBV29-1 and TRBJ1-1, reads SAVISQKPSRDICQRGTSLTIQCQVDSQVTMMFWYRQQPGQSLTLIATANQGSEATYESGFVIDKFPISRPNLTFSTLTVSNMSPEDSSIYLCSAARTSNTEAFFGQGTRLTVV.